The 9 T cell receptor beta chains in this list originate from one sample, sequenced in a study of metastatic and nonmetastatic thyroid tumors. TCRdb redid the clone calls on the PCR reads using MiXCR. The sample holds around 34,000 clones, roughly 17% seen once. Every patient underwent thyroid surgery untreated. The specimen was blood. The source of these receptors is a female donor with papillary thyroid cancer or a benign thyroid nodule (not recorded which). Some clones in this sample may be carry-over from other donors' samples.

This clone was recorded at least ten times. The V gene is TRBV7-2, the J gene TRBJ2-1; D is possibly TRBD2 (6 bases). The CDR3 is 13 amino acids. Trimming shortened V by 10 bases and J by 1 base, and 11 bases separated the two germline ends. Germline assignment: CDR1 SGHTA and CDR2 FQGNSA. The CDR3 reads CATGGESYNEQFF. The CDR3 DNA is TGTGCCACCGGAGGGGAGTCCTACAATGAGCAGTTCTTC.

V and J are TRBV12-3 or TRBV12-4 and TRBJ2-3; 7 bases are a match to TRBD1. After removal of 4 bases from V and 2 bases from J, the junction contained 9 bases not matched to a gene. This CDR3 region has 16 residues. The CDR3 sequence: CASSSTGTVVTDTQYF. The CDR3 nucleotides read TGTGCCAGCAGTTCTACCGGGACAGTAGTCACAGATACGCAGTATTTT.

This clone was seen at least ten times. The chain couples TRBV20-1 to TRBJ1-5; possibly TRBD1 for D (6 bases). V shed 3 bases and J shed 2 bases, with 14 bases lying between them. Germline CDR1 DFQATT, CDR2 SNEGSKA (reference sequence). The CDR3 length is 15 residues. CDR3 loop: CSARGHSEGNQPQHF. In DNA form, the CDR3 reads TGCAGTGCTAGGGGACACTCAGAGGGCAATCAGCCCCAGCATTTT.

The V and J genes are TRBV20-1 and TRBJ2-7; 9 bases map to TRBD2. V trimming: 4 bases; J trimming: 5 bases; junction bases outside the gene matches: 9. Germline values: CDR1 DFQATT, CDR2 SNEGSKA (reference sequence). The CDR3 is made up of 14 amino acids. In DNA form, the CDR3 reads TGCAGTGCTAACTTGCGGGAGGGCCTTAACGAGCAGTACTTC. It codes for CSANLREGLNEQYF.

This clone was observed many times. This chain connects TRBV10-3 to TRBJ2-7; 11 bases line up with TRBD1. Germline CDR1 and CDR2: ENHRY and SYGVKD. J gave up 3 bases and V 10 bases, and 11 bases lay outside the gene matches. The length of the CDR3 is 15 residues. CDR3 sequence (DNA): TGTGCCACCCGCGGCCCCGGGACAGGGGGCTACGAGCAGTACTTC. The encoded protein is CATRGPGTGGYEQYF.

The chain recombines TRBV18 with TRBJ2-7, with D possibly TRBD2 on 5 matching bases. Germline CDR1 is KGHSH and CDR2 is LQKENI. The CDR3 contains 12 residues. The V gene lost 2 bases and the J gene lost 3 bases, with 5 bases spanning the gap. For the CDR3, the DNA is TGTGCCAGCTCACCAGGGAGCTACGAGCAGTACTTC. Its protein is CASSPGSYEQYF. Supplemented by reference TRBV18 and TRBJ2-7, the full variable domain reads NAGVMQNPRHLVRRRGQEARLRCSPMKGHSHVYWYRQLPEEGLKFMVYLQKENIIDESGMPKERFSAEFPKEGPSILRIQQVVRGDSAAYFCASSPGSYEQYFGPGTRLTVT.

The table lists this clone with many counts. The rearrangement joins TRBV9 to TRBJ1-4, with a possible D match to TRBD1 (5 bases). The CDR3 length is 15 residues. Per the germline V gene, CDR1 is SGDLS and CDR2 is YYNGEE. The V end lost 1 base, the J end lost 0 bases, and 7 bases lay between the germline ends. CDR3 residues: CASSVSGATNEKLFF. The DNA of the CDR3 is TGTGCCAGCAGCGTATCGGGGGCAACTAATGAAAAACTGTTTTTT.

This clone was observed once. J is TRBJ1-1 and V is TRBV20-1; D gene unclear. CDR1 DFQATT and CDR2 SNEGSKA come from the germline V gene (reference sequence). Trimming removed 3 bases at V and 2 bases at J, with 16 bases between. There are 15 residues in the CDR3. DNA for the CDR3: TGCAGTGCTAGGGGCAAATGGTCGACTAACACTGAAGCTTTCTTT. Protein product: CSARGKWSTNTEAFF.

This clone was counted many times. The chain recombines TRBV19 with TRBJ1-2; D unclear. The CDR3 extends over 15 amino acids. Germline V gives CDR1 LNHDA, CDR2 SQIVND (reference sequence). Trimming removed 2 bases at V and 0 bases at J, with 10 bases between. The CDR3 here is CASSIRGPANYGYTF. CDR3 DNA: TGTGCCAGTAGTATAAGAGGTCCGGCTAACTATGGCTACACCTTC.